Below are 30 T cell receptor beta chains sequenced from a single sample in a study of T cell responses to AZD1222 COVID-19 vaccine. The assay was immunoSEQ multiplex PCR, and TCRdb's table has in-frame clones only and misses some. The sample records roughly 150,000 clones, around 93% being singletons. This specimen was peripheral blood, taken on day 0 of AZD1222 vaccination. The receptors derive from an adult in good health.

The V call is TRBV23-1, the J call TRBJ1-1, with 8 nucleotides matching TRBD1. TRBV23-1 is an open reading frame whose function is uncertain. V lost 1 base and J lost 5; bases outside the gene matches: 15. This CDR3 is built from 18 residues. CDR3 bases: TGCGCCAGCAGTCAATTAAGAGAAGACAGGGGTGTTGGAACTGAAGCTTTCTTT. Encoded protein: CASSQLREDRGVGTEAFF.

The chain combines TRBV25-1 with TRBJ2-7; D may be TRBD1 (6 bases). Trimming shortened V by 6 bases and J by 0 bases, and 18 bases separated the two germline ends. The germline CDR1 and CDR2 sequences are MGHDK and SYGVNS. CDR3 length equals 16 residues. The CDR3 nucleotides read TGTGCCAGCAGCCACACCACCCCGGGACACTCCTACGAGCAGTACTTC. Its translation: CASSHTTPGHSYEQYF.

This clone was counted once. The chain uses TRBV4-3 and TRBJ1-1; D is unresolved. In germline, CDR1 is LGHNA, CDR2 YSLEER. This CDR3 spans 14 amino acids. Deletions cut 1 base from V and 3 bases from J, with 9 bases between. DNA for the CDR3: TGCGCCAGCAGCCAAGGACCAGAGTACACTGAAGCTTTCTTT. It is translated as CASSQGPEYTEAFF.

V and J are TRBV10-3 and TRBJ2-7, with 11 bases identical to TRBD2. The CDR3 consists of 14 residues. J lost 6 bases, V lost 4 bases, and 5 bases had no gene match. Germline CDR1 reads ENHRY; CDR2 reads SYGVKD. In nucleotides, the CDR3 is TGTGCCATCAGTGGACTAGCGGGAAACGCCGAGCAGTACTTC. This codes for CAISGLAGNAEQYF.

The chain has TRBV6-5 and TRBJ1-1; 8 nucleotides agree with TRBD1. Trimming removed 8 bases from V and 4 bases from J; junction bases left unmatched: 3. The CDR3 extends over 12 amino acids. The V gene's germline CDR1 is MNHEY and CDR2 SVGAGI. The CDR3 sequence is CASCTGGTEAFF. The CDR3 DNA is TGTGCCAGCTGTACAGGGGGCACTGAAGCTTTCTTT.

In this sample, this clone turned up once. The chain uses TRBV27 and TRBJ2-4, with 7 bases lining up with TRBD2. Germline CDR1 MNHEY, CDR2 SMNVEV (reference sequence). The CDR3 is made up of 13 amino acids. V was clipped by 5 bases and J by 8 bases; unmatched bases: 6. Written as DNA, the CDR3 is TGTGCCAGCAGTAGCGGGAACCGTGACATTCAGTACTTC. Protein product: CASSSGNRDIQYF.

This chain connects TRBV10-1 to TRBJ1-1; TRBD1 agrees at 9 bases. In germline, CDR1 is WNHNN, CDR2 SYGVQD (reference sequence). The CDR3 is made up of 13 amino acids. V trimming: 6 bases; J trimming: 5 bases; junction bases outside the gene matches: 4. The CDR3 DNA reads as TGCGCCAGCAGGGCTGGACAGGGGACTGAAGCTTTCTTT. Encoded protein: CASRAGQGTEAFF.

This clone was seen once. The chain is built from TRBV10-1 and TRBJ2-4; 7 nucleotides match TRBD1. Germline CDR1 and CDR2: WNHNN and SYGVQD (reference sequence). With V trimmed by 4 bases and J by 0 bases, 3 bases remained unmatched. The CDR3 totals 15 residues. Here the CDR3 DNA reads TGCGCCAGCAGTGTTAGGGGGCTAGCCAAAAACATTCAGTACTTC. It specifies CASSVRGLAKNIQYF.

This sequence joins TRBV27 and TRBJ2-7; 7 bases map to TRBD1. With V trimmed by 0 bases and J by 1 base, 9 bases remained unmatched. Germline CDR1 MNHEY, CDR2 SMNVEV (reference sequence). The CDR3 covers 17 residues. The CDR3 DNA reads TGTGCCAGCAGTTTATCCCCACAGACAGGGCATTCCTACGAGCAGTACTTC. Translated, it gives CASSLSPQTGHSYEQYF.

The chain combines TRBV27 with TRBJ2-5; 7 bases fit TRBD2. With 2 bases clipped from V and 2 bases from J, the junction kept 11 bases outside the gene matches. The length of the CDR3 is 17 residues. Germline V CDR1 and CDR2: MNHEY, SMNVEV (reference sequence). The CDR3 loop reads CASSLGVGGGSQETQYF. In nucleotides, the CDR3 is TGTGCCAGCAGTTTAGGTGTTGGGGGGGGAAGTCAAGAGACCCAGTACTTC.

The genes are TRBV6-5 and TRBJ2-3; tentatively, D is TRBD2 (5 bases). Germline V gene lookup returns CDR1 MNHEY and CDR2 SVGAGI. The ends were cut back, 0 bases at V and 1 base at J, with 8 bases in the middle. The CDR3 has 15 residues. CDR3 protein: CASSYSSGGTDTQYF. The CDR3 DNA sequence: TGTGCCAGCAGTTACTCTTCCGGGGGCACAGATACGCAGTATTTT.

The chain couples TRBV5-4 to TRBJ1-6; maybe TRBD1 (6 bases). The CDR3 is 14 residues long. Trimming left V 2 bases short and J 12 bases short, with 15 bases between. Germline V gene sequence: CDR1 SGHNT, CDR2 YYREEE (reference sequence). CDR3 amino acids: CASSFPGATIPLHF. DNA of the CDR3: TGTGCCAGCAGCTTCCCAGGGGCTACAATACCCCTCCACTTT.

The V gene is TRBV5-4, the J gene TRBJ1-1; 8 bases are shared with TRBD1. J lost 3 bases, V lost 4 bases, and 11 bases had no gene match. Germline CDR1 is SGHNT and CDR2 is YYREEE (reference sequence). CDR3 length: 16 amino acids. CDR3 sequence reads: CASSEMTGADDTEAFF. The CDR3 DNA follows: TGTGCCAGCAGCGAAATGACAGGGGCAGACGACACTGAAGCTTTCTTT.

The rearrangement links TRBV7-2 to TRBJ2-1, with TRBD2 matching 10 bases. The CDR3 totals 16 residues. V gave up 7 bases and J gave up 3 bases; unmatched junction bases: 9. Germline CDR1 and CDR2: SGHTA and FQGNSA. The CDR3 region has the DNA TGTGCCAGCAACCCCTCTAGCGGGGGTAACTACAATGAGCAGTTCTTC. This gives the protein CASNPSSGGNYNEQFF.

CDR3 DNA sequence: TGTGCCAGCAGCTTAACTAGCGGGGGGACGGAGACCCAGTACTTC. Protein: CASSLTSGGTETQYF. The chain joins TRBV7-9 to TRBJ2-5; 12 nucleotides align to TRBD2. With V trimmed by 2 bases and J by 5 bases, 3 bases remained unmatched. This CDR3 contains 15 residues. CDR1 and CDR2 (germline): SEHNR, FQNEAQ (reference sequence).

As to this clone: At the DNA level, this CDR3 is encoded by other sequences in the same sample as well. The J gene is TRBJ1-1, the V gene TRBV27; possible D gene TRBD1, 6 bases. The germline V gene has CDR1 MNHEY and CDR2 SMNVEV (reference sequence). Trimming cost V 0 bases and J 4 bases, with 6 bases left between them. This CDR3 contains 13 residues. DNA of the CDR3: TGTGCCAGCAGTTTATCCAGGGGCACTGAAGCTTTCTTT. It encodes CASSLSRGTEAFF.

This chain connects TRBV5-5 to TRBJ1-2; D uncertain. CDR3 size: 15 residues. Trimming pared 2 bases from V and 4 bases from J, leaving 15 bases between. Per germline, CDR1 SGHKS and CDR2 YYEKEE (reference sequence). The CDR3 is CASSFKLAEPYGYTF. The CDR3, as DNA: TGTGCCAGCAGCTTTAAGCTTGCGGAGCCCTATGGCTACACCTTC.

The rearrangement links TRBV28 to TRBJ2-1, with D maybe TRBD1 (5 bases). V lost 2 bases and J lost 4, with 15 bases in between. The CDR3 is 16 residues long. In germline, CDR1 is MDHEN, CDR2 SYDVKM. The CDR3 bases are TGTGCCAGCAGTTTACAAGGGCTGGGGCCTTACAATGAGCAGTTCTTC. As protein: CASSLQGLGPYNEQFF. The whole variable domain, remainder taken from reference TRBV28 and TRBJ2-1, is DVKVTQSSRYLVKRTGEKVFLECVQDMDHENMFWYRQDPGLGLRLIYFSYDVKMKEKGDIPEGYSVSREKKERFSLILESASTNQTSMYLCASSLQGLGPYNEQFFGPGTRLTVL.

The chain recombines TRBV10-1 with TRBJ2-1; D may be TRBD1 (6 bases). The CDR3 sequence is 12 residues long. The germline V and J ends were trimmed by 4 bases and 13 bases, with 14 bases remaining between them. In germline, CDR1 is WNHNN, CDR2 SYGVQD (reference sequence). The CDR3 nucleotides are TGCGCCAGCAGTGTGTCGACAGGTAAACAGTTCTTC. This sequence encodes CASSVSTGKQFF.

The table lists this clone with a count of one. This chain links TRBV30 with TRBJ1-2, with D maybe TRBD1 (6 bases). V was clipped by 3 bases and J by 1 base, with 12 bases between them. In germline, CDR1 is GTSNPN, CDR2 SVGIG (reference sequence). The CDR3 totals 14 residues. The CDR3 coding sequence is TGTGCCTGGAGGCGGGACATTTATAACTATGGCTACACCTTC. Translated, it gives CAWRRDIYNYGYTF.

V usage is TRBV4-3 and J usage is TRBJ1-3; 8 bases are shared with TRBD1. Germline V gene sequence: CDR1 LGHNA, CDR2 YSLEER. With V trimmed by 2 bases and J by 0 bases, 3 bases remained unmatched. The CDR3 consists of 16 residues. CDR3: CASSQLTGGSGNTIYF. In nucleotides, the CDR3 is TGCGCCAGCAGCCAACTAACAGGGGGCTCTGGAAACACCATATATTTT.

The chain joins TRBV4-1 to TRBJ2-7; D is possibly TRBD2 (5 bases). Germline V gene lookup returns CDR1 MGHRA and CDR2 YSYEKL. The CDR3 consists of 13 residues. The V gene lost 4 bases and the J gene lost 7 bases, with 14 bases spanning the gap. The CDR3 coding sequence is TGCGCCAGCAGCCTGACTGAGGGAAGTGAGCAGTACTTC. It encodes CASSLTEGSEQYF.

V and J are TRBV5-4 and TRBJ2-3; a weak D match, TRBD2 (6 bases). V dropped 1 base and J dropped 4 bases, with 16 bases sitting between them. Germline V CDR1 and CDR2: SGHNT, YYREEE (reference sequence). This CDR3 has 16 amino acids. The CDR3 is CASSLKVAGSADTQYF. The CDR3 coding sequence is TGTGCCAGCAGCTTGAAGGTCGCGGGATCGGCAGATACGCAGTATTTT.

This chain links TRBV28 with TRBJ1-6; D is uncertain. The ends were cut back, 6 bases at V and 7 bases at J, with 4 bases in the middle. The CDR3 covers 11 residues. Germline CDR1 reads MDHEN; CDR2 reads SYDVKM. CDR3 loop: CASRANSPLHF. The CDR3 DNA follows: TGTGCCAGCAGAGCGAATTCACCCCTCCACTTT.

The chain combines TRBV5-1 with TRBJ1-4; 10 positions agree with TRBD1. The germline CDR1 and CDR2 sequences are SGHRS and YFSETQ. There are 16 residues in the CDR3. V gave up 0 bases and J gave up 5 bases; unmatched junction bases: 4. CDR3 in amino acids: CASSLAVGQGNEKLFF. Here the CDR3 DNA reads TGCGCCAGCAGCTTGGCCGTGGGACAGGGGAATGAAAAACTGTTTTTT. Filled out from reference TRBV5-1 and TRBJ1-4, the complete variable domain reads KAGVTQTPRYLIKTRGQQVTLSCSPISGHRSVSWYQQTPGQGLQFLFEYFSETQRNKGNFPGRFSGRQFSNSRSEMNVSTLELGDSALYLCASSLAVGQGNEKLFFGSGTQLSVL.

V gene TRBV6-5 combines with J gene TRBJ1-6, with 9 bases fitting TRBD1. V shed 4 bases and J 10 bases; nucleotides not matched to a gene: 11. CDR3 length: 16 residues. CDR1 MNHEY and CDR2 SVGAGI come from the germline V gene. Here the CDR3 reads CASSSVPGQGSSPLHF. In nucleotides, the CDR3 is TGTGCCAGCAGTTCCGTCCCGGGACAGGGAAGCTCACCCCTCCACTTT.

This sequence joins TRBV7-9 and TRBJ1-4; 8 bases are shared with TRBD1. Germline CDR1 is SEHNR and CDR2 is FQNEAQ (reference sequence). V gave up 5 bases and J gave up 7 bases; unmatched junction bases: 6. The CDR3 spans 14 residues. The CDR3 reads CASSLGQAGEKLFF. CDR3 in DNA: TGTGCCAGCAGCCTGGGACAGGCGGGTGAAAAACTGTTTTTT.

As concerns this clone: The same CDR3 can be traced to other DNA sequences in this sample. This chain joins TRBV27 and TRBJ2-2; D is ambiguous. The CDR3 is made up of 15 amino acids. Germline assignment: CDR1 MNHEY and CDR2 SMNVEV (reference sequence). The germline V and J ends were trimmed by 3 bases and 0 bases, with 8 bases remaining between them. CDR3 amino acids: CASSLDGSNTGELFF. In DNA, the CDR3 is TGTGCCAGCAGTTTGGACGGATCGAACACCGGGGAGCTGTTTTTT.

The chain is built from TRBV5-4 and TRBJ2-6; unclear D gene. CDR1 and CDR2 from the germline V gene are SGHNT and YYREEE (reference sequence). This CDR3 comprises 13 residues. V lost 4 bases, J lost 0 bases, and 2 bases lay in between. This chain's CDR3 is CASSPSGANVLTF. CDR3 sequence (DNA): TGTGCCAGCAGCCCCTCTGGGGCCAACGTCCTGACTTTC.

This clone was counted a single time. This chain links TRBV4-1 with TRBJ2-7, with 8 bases fitting TRBD1. Germline V CDR1 and CDR2: MGHRA, YSYEKL. J gave up 2 bases and V 3 bases, and 9 bases lay outside the gene matches. The CDR3 runs to 16 residues. In DNA form, the CDR3 reads TGCGCCAGCAGCCAGGACAGGGAGGCCTTTACCTACGAGCAGTACTTC. As protein: CASSQDREAFTYEQYF.